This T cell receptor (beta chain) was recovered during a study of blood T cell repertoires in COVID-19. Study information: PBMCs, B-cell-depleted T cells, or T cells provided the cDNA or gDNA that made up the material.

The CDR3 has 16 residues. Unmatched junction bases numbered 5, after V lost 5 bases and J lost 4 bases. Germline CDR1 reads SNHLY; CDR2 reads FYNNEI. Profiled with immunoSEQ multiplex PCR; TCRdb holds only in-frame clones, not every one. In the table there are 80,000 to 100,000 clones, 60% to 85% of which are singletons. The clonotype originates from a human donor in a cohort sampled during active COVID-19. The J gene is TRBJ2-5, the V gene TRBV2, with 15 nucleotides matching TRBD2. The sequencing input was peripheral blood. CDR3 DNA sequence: TGTGCCAGCAGTAGGACTAGCGGGGGGGCGCGAGAGACCCAGTACTTC. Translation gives CASSRTSGGARETQYF.